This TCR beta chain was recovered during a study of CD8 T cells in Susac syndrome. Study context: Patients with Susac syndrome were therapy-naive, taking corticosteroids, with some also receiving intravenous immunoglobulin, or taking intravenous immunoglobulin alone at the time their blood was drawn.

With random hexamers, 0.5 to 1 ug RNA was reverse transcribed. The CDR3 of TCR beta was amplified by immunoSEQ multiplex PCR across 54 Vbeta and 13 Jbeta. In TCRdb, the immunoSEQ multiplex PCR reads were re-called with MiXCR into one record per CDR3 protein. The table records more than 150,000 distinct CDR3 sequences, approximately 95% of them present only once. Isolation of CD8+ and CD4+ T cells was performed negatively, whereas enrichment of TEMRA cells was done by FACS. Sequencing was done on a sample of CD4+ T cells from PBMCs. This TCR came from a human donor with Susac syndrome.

This CDR3 reads CASSLVSVYEQFF. CDR3 bases: TGTGCCAGCAGCTTGGTTTCTGTCTATGAGCAGTTCTTC. This chain joins TRBV5-4 and TRBJ2-1, with no clear D. V lost 0 bases, J lost 8 bases, and 9 bases lay in between. Germline CDR1 SGHNT, CDR2 YYREEE (reference sequence). The CDR3 is 13 amino acids.